Shown below are 16 T cell receptor beta chains from a single sample sequenced in a study of shared clonotypes between healthy human individuals (dated by TCRdb to the early 2020s). The receptor library was made with the immunoSEQ multiplex PCR assay. As stored in TCRdb, this immuneACCESS dataset retains in-frame rearrangements with V and J assigned. A fraction of the clones does not appear; measured against another copy, unresolved V genes explain less than half of the discrepancy, and the remainder lacks a known reason. The sample table contains around 1.4 million clones; only one count was recorded for approximately 98.5% of them. The top ten clonotypes cover approximately 0.38% of the sample. Input material: naive CD4+ T cells sorted from blood. The cell subset or site tag for this specimen amounts to: CD45RA+ positively selected. Receptors were obtained from a man aged 30 to 45 in good health.

V usage is TRBV5-4 and J usage is TRBJ1-2; D possibly corresponds to TRBD1 (6 bases). Germline V CDR1 and CDR2: SGHNT, YYREEE (reference sequence). The CDR3 is 15 residues long. V lost 0 bases and J 4 bases, leaving 13 bases between the germline ends. The CDR3 is CASSLGKQGPYGYTF. CDR3 nucleotides: TGTGCCAGCAGCTTGGGCAAACAGGGTCCCTATGGCTACACCTTC.

The genes are TRBV5-1 and TRBJ2-7, with D possibly matching TRBD1 (6 bases). V lost 4 bases and J 3 bases, leaving 11 bases between the germline ends. Per the germline V gene, CDR1 is SGHRS and CDR2 is YFSETQ. The CDR3 runs 13 residues. This CDR3 reads CASSHGQLYEQYF. The CDR3 DNA sequence: TGCGCCAGCAGCCACGGACAGCTCTACGAGCAGTACTTC. Combining the CDR3 with reference TRBV5-1 and TRBJ2-7 gives the whole variable domain KAGVTQTPRYLIKTRGQQVTLSCSPISGHRSVSWYQQTPGQGLQFLFEYFSETQRNKGNFPGRFSGRQFSNSRSEMNVSTLELGDSALYLCASSHGQLYEQYFGPGTRLTVT.

The rearrangement joins TRBV10-3 to TRBJ2-7, with 7 positions matching TRBD2. Germline CDR1 ENHRY, CDR2 SYGVKD. After removal of 3 bases from V and 6 bases from J, the junction contained 8 bases not matched to a gene. The CDR3 is made up of 14 amino acids. Written as DNA, the CDR3 is TGTGCCATCAGTGACCTGGGGACTATCGGCGAGCAGTACTTC. As protein: CAISDLGTIGEQYF.

V usage is TRBV11-3 and J usage is TRBJ2-7, with TRBD1 matching over 9 bases. CDR3 size: 14 residues. With V trimmed by 4 bases and J by 9 bases, 10 bases remained unmatched. The germline V gene has CDR1 SGHNT and CDR2 YENEEA. The CDR3 sequence is CASSSGTGTLGQYF. CDR3 sequence (DNA): TGTGCCAGCAGCTCCGGGACAGGGACCCTAGGGCAGTACTTC.

The chain carries TRBV6-5 and TRBJ2-1, with 11 bases identical to TRBD2. V lost 2 bases and J lost 3; bases outside the gene matches: 3. CDR1 is MNHEY and CDR2 is SVGAGI in the germline V gene. The CDR3 spans 16 residues. CDR3 sequence reads: CASSYLTSGNYNEQFF. The CDR3, as DNA: TGTGCCAGCAGTTACCTGACTAGCGGGAACTACAATGAGCAGTTCTTC.

This clone was picked up one time. The V call is TRBV9, the J call TRBJ2-2; the match to TRBD2 covers 11 bases. Germline assignment: CDR1 SGDLS and CDR2 YYNGEE. With 6 bases clipped from V and 8 bases from J, the junction kept 15 bases outside the gene matches. The CDR3 is made up of 17 amino acids. In DNA, the CDR3 is TGTGCCAGCAAGTCCAGGGGTACTAGCGGGAGTGTAGGGGAGCTGTTTTTT. Translation: CASKSRGTSGSVGELFF.

The rearrangement links TRBV11-3 to TRBJ1-1, with D perhaps matching TRBD1 (5 bases). CDR3 length: 16 amino acids. V dropped 1 base and J dropped 4 bases, with 16 bases sitting between them. The V gene's germline CDR1 is SGHNT and CDR2 YENEEA. CDR3 nucleotides: TGTGCCAGCAGCTTAGGTTGGGGCCTTCGGACCACTGAAGCTTTCTTT. This gives the protein CASSLGWGLRTTEAFF.

The V gene is TRBV6-5, the J gene TRBJ1-2, with a tentative D call TRBD1 (5 bases). The ends were cut back, 7 bases at V and 8 bases at J, with 14 bases in the middle. The CDR3 has 12 amino acids. Germline values: CDR1 MNHEY, CDR2 SVGAGI. The CDR3 reads CASTNGGGGYTF. DNA for the CDR3: TGTGCCAGCACCAACGGGGGTGGGGGCTACACCTTC.

This clone was seen once. This chain connects TRBV5-4 to TRBJ1-3; D uncertain. The CDR3 totals 16 residues. V was shortened by 2 bases and J by 0 bases, with 12 bases between the two germline ends. Germline CDR1 reads SGHNT; CDR2 reads YYREEE (reference sequence). The CDR3 nucleotides read TGTGCCAGCAGCTTAGGTCGGCGTCTCTCTGGAAACACCATATATTTT. Its protein product is CASSLGRRLSGNTIYF.

This clone came up once. The sample contains more than one DNA sequence encoding this CDR3. This sequence joins TRBV12-5 and TRBJ2-3; TRBD2 aligns across 13 bases. The CDR3 length is 16 residues. Losses at the gene ends were 6 bases for V and 3 bases for J; bases not matched to a gene: 6. In germline, CDR1 is LGHNT, CDR2 FRNRAP. The CDR3 spells CASGLGLAGVTDTQYF. The CDR3 DNA is TGTGCTAGTGGACTAGGACTAGCGGGAGTAACAGATACGCAGTATTTT.

This chain uses TRBV27 with TRBJ2-2; D uncertain. The CDR3 sequence is 17 residues long. The V end was cut by 1 base, the J end by 3 bases, with 15 bases between. Per germline, CDR1 MNHEY and CDR2 SMNVEV (reference sequence). The CDR3 reads CASSLWYRRSDTGELFF. In nucleotides, the CDR3 is TGTGCCAGCAGTTTATGGTATCGCAGATCGGACACCGGGGAGCTGTTTTTT.

DNA of the CDR3: TGTGCCTGGAGTGTAATAACTGGGGCCAACGTCCTGACTTTC. As protein: CAWSVITGANVLTF. The chain employs TRBV30 and TRBJ2-6; no clear D gene. This CDR3 has 14 residues. Trimming took 0 bases from V and 2 from J, leaving 5 bases between them. From germline, CDR1 is GTSNPN and CDR2 SVGIG (reference sequence).

About this clone itself: This sample includes further DNA sequences coding for the same CDR3. The CDR3 reads CASSFGTGSTDTQYF. The CDR3 DNA is TGCGCCAGCAGCTTTGGGACAGGGAGCACAGATACGCAGTATTTT. The chain joins TRBV5-1 to TRBJ2-3; 9 bases fit TRBD1. The CDR3 extends over 15 amino acids. Trimming took 2 bases from V and 0 from J; bases not matched to a gene: 1. CDR1 and CDR2 (germline): SGHRS, YFSETQ.

Comment on this clone: Within the sample, other DNA sequences also encode this same CDR3. This sequence joins TRBV5-1 and TRBJ1-4; no definite D call. The V end was cut by 4 bases, the J end by 0 bases, with 7 bases between. This CDR3 is built from 14 residues. Looked up from germline, CDR1 is SGHRS and CDR2 is YFSETQ. In DNA form, the CDR3 reads TGCGCCAGCAGCCCGGGTACAACTAATGAAAAACTGTTTTTT. This codes for CASSPGTTNEKLFF.

This chain links TRBV12-5 with TRBJ2-3, with 11 bases fitting TRBD2. The CDR3 runs 16 residues. J was trimmed by 2 bases and V by 4 bases; bases with no gene match: 5. Germline values: CDR1 LGHNT, CDR2 FRNRAP. CDR3 nucleotide sequence: TGTGCTAGTGGTTCCGGGACTAGCGGATACACAGATACGCAGTATTTT. The encoded protein is CASGSGTSGYTDTQYF. Looking up the rest from reference TRBV12-5 and TRBJ2-3 gives the full variable domain: DARVTQTPRHKVTEMGQEVTMRCQPILGHNTVFWYRQTMMQGLELLAYFRNRAPLDDSGMPKDRFSAEMPDATLATLKIQPSEPRDSAVYFCASGSGTSGYTDTQYFGPGTRLTVL.

The J gene is TRBJ2-7, the V gene TRBV4-3, with 7 bases fitting TRBD1. The CDR3 loop spans 16 amino acids. Trimming cost V 0 bases and J 7 bases; bases outside gene matches: 12. Per germline, CDR1 LGHNA and CDR2 YSLEER. The DNA of the CDR3 is TGCGCCAGCAGCCAAGACGTGAGACAGGGCACTTGGGAGCAGTACTTC. Translation gives CASSQDVRQGTWEQYF.